A single sample is the source of the 22 T cell receptor beta chains below, sequenced in a study of vaccination effects on CD4 cells after COVID-19. Peptide-pool stimulation followed by sequencing identified expanded antigen-specific CD4+ clonotypes in the ViraFEST assay. With nine to eleven days of culture completed, CD4+ T cells were isolated. The healthy vaccine recipients, who had no prior SARS-CoV-2 infection, showed negative nucleocapsid antibodies. Their antigens remain unidentified. Generated by immunoSEQ multiplex PCR, the TCRdb table keeps only in-frame clones and is missing some. The sample contains 35,000 to 45,000 clones, around 76% of which appear only once. This specimen consisted of CD4+ T cells from PBMCs cultured with SARS-CoV-2 spike peptides, obtained before COVID-19 vaccination. The source of these receptors is a human donor who received a COVID-19 vaccine.

V and J are TRBV7-2 and TRBJ2-1, with 12 positions matching TRBD2. The CDR3 runs to 13 residues. V lost 4 bases to trimming and J lost 14 bases; unmatched junction nucleotides: 6. Germline values: CDR1 SGHTA, CDR2 FQGNSA. The DNA for the CDR3 is TGTGCCAGCAGCTCGCGACTAGCGGGGGTCAAGTTCTTC. Translated: CASSSRLAGVKFF. Complete variable domain (other parts from reference TRBV7-2 and TRBJ2-1): GAGVSQSPSNKVTEKGKDVELRCDPISGHTALYWYRQSLGQGLEFLIYFQGNSAPDKSGLPSDRFSAERTGGSVSTLTIQRTQQEDSAVYLCASSSRLAGVKFFGPGTRLTVL.

The rearrangement uses TRBV7-2 and TRBJ1-5; possibly TRBD1 for D (6 bases). Germline V gene sequence: CDR1 SGHTA, CDR2 FQGNSA. The CDR3 has 16 amino acids. Trimming removed 1 base from V and 7 bases from J, with 17 bases in between. The CDR3 is CASSLVTRGSGQPQHF. CDR3 nucleotide sequence: TGTGCCAGCAGCTTAGTAACCAGGGGAAGCGGACAGCCCCAGCATTTT.

The J gene is TRBJ2-3, the V gene TRBV14; possible D gene TRBD1, 7 bases. The CDR3 is 17 residues long. Germline CDR1 and CDR2: SGHDN and FVKESK. V lost 4 bases and J lost 4, with 21 bases in between. CDR3 sequence: CASSLTQATGRSDTQYF. The CDR3 DNA reads TGTGCCAGCAGCCTCACCCAAGCGACAGGGAGGTCAGATACGCAGTATTTT.

The chain recombines TRBV27 with TRBJ2-7; D is perhaps TRBD1 or TRBD2 (5 bases each). This CDR3 comprises 13 residues. Trimming pared 5 bases from V and 5 bases from J, leaving 13 bases between. Germline values: CDR1 MNHEY, CDR2 SMNVEV (reference sequence). In nucleotides, the CDR3 is TGTGCCAGCAGTGAGAGGGTAGGGGACGAGCAGTACGTC. It translates to CASSERVGDEQYV.

The rearrangement uses TRBV3-1 (or the pseudogene TRBV3-2) and TRBJ1-2, with 8 bases matching TRBD1. The junction had 6 bases not matched to a gene; V was cut back by 1 base and J by 8 bases. The CDR3 covers 14 residues. Per germline, CDR1 LGHDT and CDR2 YNNKEL (reference sequence). The CDR3 DNA reads TGTGCCAGCAGCCAAGGGGACAGGTTTAACGGCTACACCTTC. It codes for CASSQGDRFNGYTF.

The V call is TRBV27, the J call TRBJ1-1; D gene uncertain. CDR3 length equals 14 residues. Trimming stripped 5 bases from V and 3 bases from J, with 13 bases between. CDR1 MNHEY and CDR2 SMNVEV come from the germline V gene (reference sequence). CDR3 residues: CASSPSGPDTEAFF. The CDR3 DNA follows: TGTGCCAGCAGTCCGTCTGGCCCGGACACTGAAGCTTTCTTT.

The chain recombines TRBV6-4 with TRBJ2-1; 10 positions match TRBD2. Germline CDR1 MRHNA, CDR2 SNTAGT. The CDR3 contains 15 residues. After removal of 7 bases from V and 8 bases from J, the junction contained 11 bases not matched to a gene. The CDR3 sequence is CASKGSAGGPDEQFF. The CDR3 nucleotides are TGTGCCAGCAAGGGGTCAGCGGGGGGGCCAGATGAGCAGTTCTTC.

V and J are TRBV7-2 and TRBJ2-1; D gene ambiguous. CDR1 is SGHTA, CDR2 FQGNSA, per germline. This CDR3 spans 13 amino acids. V was shortened by 5 bases and J by 6 bases, with 11 bases between the two germline ends. CDR3 loop: CASSPYITNEQFF. CDR3 DNA sequence: TGTGCCAGCAGCCCGTATATAACCAATGAGCAGTTCTTC.

The rearrangement links TRBV7-8 to TRBJ2-7; tentative D call: TRBD1 (6 bases). The CDR3 runs 16 residues. Germline V gene sequence: CDR1 SGHVS, CDR2 FQNEAQ. With 1 base removed from V and 2 bases from J, the gap between germline ends came to 15 bases. The CDR3 region is CASSLGSGTLAYEQYV. CDR3 nucleotide sequence: TGTGCCAGCAGCTTAGGCTCCGGGACATTAGCCTACGAGCAGTACGTC.

CDR3 nucleotides: TGCGCCAGCAGCCTACAGGGTTCTTCCTACAATGAGCAGTTCTTC. This codes for CASSLQGSSYNEQFF. The V and J genes are TRBV5-1 and TRBJ2-1; a possible D gene is TRBD1 (6 bases). V dropped 4 bases and J dropped 1 base, with 12 bases sitting between them. The CDR3 loop spans 15 amino acids. The germline gives CDR1 SGHRS, CDR2 YFSETQ. Combining the CDR3 with reference TRBV5-1 and TRBJ2-1 gives the whole variable domain KAGVTQTPRYLIKTRGQQVTLSCSPISGHRSVSWYQQTPGQGLQFLFEYFSETQRNKGNFPGRFSGRQFSNSRSEMNVSTLELGDSALYLCASSLQGSSYNEQFFGPGTRLTVL.

The chain is built from TRBV10-3 and TRBJ1-2; D call uncertain. This CDR3 is built from 12 residues. Germline V gene sequence: CDR1 ENHRY, CDR2 SYGVKD. Trimming stripped 5 bases from V and 8 bases from J, with 12 bases between. The CDR3, as DNA: TGTGCCATCAGTACTCAGCCGTGGGGCTACACCTTC. It specifies CAISTQPWGYTF.

V gene TRBV2 combines with J gene TRBJ1-4; 7 bases align to TRBD1. The germline CDR1 and CDR2 sequences are SNHLY and FYNNEI. CDR3 length: 15 amino acids. Trimming took 7 bases from V and 1 from J; bases not matched to a gene: 6. The CDR3 DNA reads as TGTGCCAGCATTCGGGACAGAAGAACTAATGAAAAACTGTTTTTT. Translation: CASIRDRRTNEKLFF.

This sequence joins TRBV12-3 or TRBV12-4 and TRBJ1-2, with D hard to call. The CDR3 is 12 residues long. Trimming stripped 3 bases from V and 5 bases from J, with 7 bases between. The CDR3 sequence: CASSFWLYGYTF. The CDR3 DNA reads as TGTGCCAGCAGTTTTTGGCTTTATGGCTACACCTTC.

The chain couples TRBV5-6 to TRBJ2-7; perhaps TRBD2 as D (7 bases). Per germline, CDR1 SGHDT and CDR2 YYEEEE. The CDR3 runs to 15 residues. V dropped 2 bases and J dropped 4 bases, with 16 bases sitting between them. The CDR3 coding sequence is TGTGCCAGCAGCTTCGTTATCGGGGGGCAGTACGAGCAGTACGTC. It specifies CASSFVIGGQYEQYV.

The chain combines TRBV28 with TRBJ1-5; 10 bases agree with TRBD1. V dropped 6 bases and J dropped 7; count of bases not matched to a gene: 9. Germline lookup yields CDR1 MDHEN and CDR2 SYDVKM. The CDR3 is 15 residues long. The CDR3 is CASSVPGQGTQPQHF. The CDR3 DNA sequence: TGTGCCAGCAGCGTACCGGGACAGGGGACGCAGCCCCAGCATTTT. The full variable domain, in which reference TRBV28 and TRBJ1-5 provide the parts outside the CDR3, is DVKVTQSSRYLVKRTGEKVFLECVQDMDHENMFWYRQDPGLGLRLIYFSYDVKMKEKGDIPEGYSVSREKKERFSLILESASTNQTSMYLCASSVPGQGTQPQHFGDGTRLSIL.

This clone showed up just a few times. The J gene is TRBJ1-1, the V gene TRBV7-8; 7 nucleotides align to TRBD1. The CDR3 totals 15 residues. CDR1 SGHVS and CDR2 FQNEAQ come from the germline V gene. Trimming took 1 base from V and 3 from J; bases not matched to a gene: 5. The DNA of the CDR3 is TGTGCCAGCAGCTTAGTATCAGGGGGAGACACTGAAGCTTTCTTT. Residues: CASSLVSGGDTEAFF.

V gene TRBV2 combines with J gene TRBJ1-1; D is unresolved. CDR3 length: 13 residues. Per the germline V gene, CDR1 is SNHLY and CDR2 is FYNNEI. V was cut by 3 bases and J by 1 base, with 6 bases left in between. The CDR3 DNA is TGTGCCAGCAGTGACAGGAGGAACACTGAAGCTTTCTTT. It codes for CASSDRRNTEAFF.

This clone was recorded only once. V usage is TRBV6-1 and J usage is TRBJ2-7; the match to TRBD2 covers 8 bases. The trim removed 3 bases at V and 7 bases at J, leaving 8 bases unmatched. The CDR3 sequence is 14 residues long. Germline loops: CDR1 MNHNS, CDR2 SASEGT. DNA of the CDR3: TGTGCCAGCAGTGAGCTCGCGGGGGGTCGGGAGCAGTACGTC. Residues: CASSELAGGREQYV.

The V and J genes are TRBV6-5 and TRBJ2-5; tentative D call: TRBD1 (5 bases). The germline V gene has CDR1 MNHEY and CDR2 SVGAGI. Trimming left V 2 bases short and J 4 bases short, with 11 bases between. The CDR3 spans 14 residues. The CDR3, as DNA: TGTGCCAGCAGTTACCCCGACAGTTTAGAGACCCAGTACTTC. It specifies CASSYPDSLETQYF.

The rearrangement joins TRBV21-1 to TRBJ2-3; the DNA was not used to check the table's D call, TRBD1. TRBV21-1 is a pseudogene segment. The length of the CDR3 is 13 residues. As DNA, the CDR3 is TGTGCCAGCAGCAAAACAGGGACAGATACGCAGTATTTT. It is translated as CASSKTGTDTQYF.

CDR3 protein: CASTRDEGVSPLHF. The CDR3 region has the DNA TGTGCCAGTACCCGGGATGAAGGGGTATCACCCCTCCACTTT. The V gene is TRBV19, the J gene TRBJ1-6, with D perhaps TRBD1 (5 bases). The germline CDR1 and CDR2 sequences are LNHDA and SQIVND (reference sequence). There are 14 residues in the CDR3. V lost 7 bases, J lost 10 bases, and 17 bases lay in between. The whole variable domain, remainder taken from reference TRBV19 and TRBJ1-6, is DGGITQSPKYLFRKEGQNVTLSCEQNLNHDAMYWYRQDPGQGLRLIYYSQIVNDFQKGDIAEGYSVSREKKESFPLTVTSAQKNPTAFYLCASTRDEGVSPLHFGNGTRLTVT.

The genes are TRBV30 and TRBJ2-1; D gene uncertain. The CDR3 length is 10 residues. Trimming removed 2 bases at V and 10 bases at J, with 6 bases between. Germline V gene lookup returns CDR1 GTSNPN and CDR2 SVGIG (reference sequence). DNA for the CDR3: TGTGCCTGGAGTCAGTCAGAGCAGTTCTTC. Amino acids: CAWSQSEQFF.